This T cell receptor beta chain derives from a study of siplizumab effects on memory and regulatory T cells. Study-wide results and caveats: Apparently key alloresponse contributors, naive T cells also seemed more diverse than memory cells. No naive or memory phenotype could be assigned to roughly 80-97% of proliferating clones. Siplizumab cultures yielded proliferating Tregs whose suppressive function was not confirmed. Significantly reduced by siplizumab was the cumulative frequency of alloreactive sequences, namely those traceable to unstimulated CD4+ memory cells.

From germline, CDR1 is MNHEY and CDR2 SVGAGI. Trimming pared 2 bases from V and 2 bases from J, leaving 10 bases between. CDR3 length: 15 residues. TCRdb's table, derived via immunoSEQ multiplex PCR, lists solely in-frame clones and lacks some. The sample records roughly 93,000 clones, roughly 94% being singletons. Points on this clone: Its antigen is not known.

V is TRBV6-5 and J is TRBJ1-3, with D perhaps matching TRBD1 (5 bases). The clonotype comes from a human donor in good health. Sequenced: non-Treg CD4+ T cells sorted from blood. CDR3 residues: CASSYDRGTGNTIYF. Here the CDR3 DNA reads TGTGCCAGCAGTTACGACAGAGGAACTGGAAACACCATATATTTT.